The T cell receptor (beta chain) under discussion was sequenced for a study of Tregs in tolerant kidney transplant recipients. Study-level results: Antigen-driven expansion was suggested because donor-specific Tregs expanded more than all Tregs in tolerant patients.

This table comes from immunoSEQ multiplex PCR, and its TCRdb copy is limited to in-frame clones, with some not included. The sample has roughly 5,700 clones. To note about this clone: What it binds is not known.

Related graft donors supplied nonmyeloablative bone marrow transplants, and mixed chimerism was transient. Sequenced material: CD4+ T cells from blood (PBMCs), taken about 15 months after the transplant. The sequence was obtained from a human patient who received a combined kidney and bone marrow transplant. Some T cells may be graft donor cells.

The chain's CDR3 is CATGAAGARNEQYF. The CDR3 DNA, read in part, is TGTGCCACAGGCGCGGCGGGAGCACGGAACGAG. The V gene is TRBV6-2 or TRBV6-3, the J gene TRBJ2-7; 7 bases agree with TRBD2. The read gets to within 3 residues of the CDR3 end, and the germline J gene fills in the rest. CDR1 and CDR2 from the germline V gene are MNHEY and SVGEGT. This CDR3 spans 14 amino acids. V lost 10 bases to trimming and J lost 5 bases; unmatched junction nucleotides: 14.